These 4 T cell receptor beta chains were all obtained from the same sample, sequenced in a study of blood T cell repertoires in COVID-19 (dated by TCRdb to 2019 to 2021). Library construction relied on the immunoSEQ multiplex PCR assay. TCRdb obtained this table from immuneACCESS and retained in-frame rearrangements with V and J assigned. These tables miss some clones; where compared with another copy, unresolved V genes account for less than half of the shortfall, and the remainder is unexplained. Recorded for this sample are about 170,000 clones; 84% of them occurred a single time. In total, the top ten clones hold roughly 7.7% of the sample. Input material: peripheral blood. Receptors were obtained from a man aged 35 to 55 who had recovered from COVID-19.

This sequence joins TRBV6-5 and TRBJ2-7, with TRBD2 matching over 11 bases. V was pared by 4 bases and J by 3 bases, with 8 bases of the junction left unmatched. Germline V CDR1 and CDR2: MNHEY, SVGAGI. CDR3 size: 16 residues. The CDR3 sequence: CASSSTSSGGIYEQYF. Written as DNA, the CDR3 is TGTGCCAGCAGTTCAACATCTAGCGGGGGGATCTACGAGCAGTACTTC.

The chain uses TRBV6-5 and TRBJ1-6; 7 bases agree with TRBD1. J gave up 6 bases and V 6 bases, and 5 bases lay outside the gene matches. The V gene's germline CDR1 is MNHEY and CDR2 SVGAGI. CDR3 length equals 14 residues. The CDR3, as DNA: TGTGCCAGCAGGCGACAGGGTTCTAATTCACCCCTCCACTTT. Translation gives CASRRQGSNSPLHF.

The J gene is TRBJ2-7, the V gene TRBV30; the match to TRBD2 covers 7 bases. V shed 0 bases and J 3 bases; nucleotides not matched to a gene: 2. Germline V CDR1 and CDR2: GTSNPN, SVGIG (reference sequence). The CDR3 runs 13 residues. The CDR3 nucleotides are TGTGCCTGGAGTGTAGCGGGGTACTACGAGCAGTACTTC. This encodes CAWSVAGYYEQYF.

The chain recombines TRBV18 with TRBJ1-5, with D possibly TRBD1 on 5 matching bases. This CDR3 comprises 13 residues. V lost 6 bases to trimming and J lost 5 bases, with 11 bases between them. CDR1 and CDR2 from the germline V gene are KGHSH and LQKENI. The CDR3 nucleotides are TGTGCCAGCTCGGGGGAGCGGGATCAGCCCCAGCATTTT. Translating it yields CASSGERDQPQHF. The entire variable domain, with the rest obtained from reference TRBV18 and TRBJ1-5, is as follows: NAGVMQNPRHLVRRRGQEARLRCSPMKGHSHVYWYRQLPEEGLKFMVYLQKENIIDESGMPKERFSAEFPKEGPSILRIQQVVRGDSAAYFCASSGERDQPQHFGDGTRLSIL.